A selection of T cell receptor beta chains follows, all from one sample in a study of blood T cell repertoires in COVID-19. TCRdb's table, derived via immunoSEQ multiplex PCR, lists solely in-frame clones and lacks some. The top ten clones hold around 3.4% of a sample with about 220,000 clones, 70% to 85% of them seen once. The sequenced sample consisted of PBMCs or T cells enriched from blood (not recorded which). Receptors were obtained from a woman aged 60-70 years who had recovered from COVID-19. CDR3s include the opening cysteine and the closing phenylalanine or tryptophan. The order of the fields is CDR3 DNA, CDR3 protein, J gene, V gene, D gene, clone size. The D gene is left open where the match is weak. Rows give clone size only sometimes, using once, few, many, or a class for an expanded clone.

TGTGCCAGCAGTGAAGCAGACTCCACTGAAGCTTTCTTT,CASSEADSTEAFF,TRBJ1-1,TRBV6-1,.,.
TGTGCCAGCAGCTCCTCAGGGGGAACTAATGAAAAACTGTTTTTT,CASSSSGGTNEKLFF,TRBJ1-4,TRBV11-2,TRBD1,.
TGTGCCAGCTCACCACCGCCGGGACAGACGAACTATGGCTACACCTTC,CASSPPPGQTNYGYTF,TRBJ1-2,TRBV18,TRBD1,.
TGTGCCAGCAGTGATATGACTAGCGGGGACAGCTCCTACGAGCAGTACTTC,CASSDMTSGDSSYEQYF,TRBJ2-7,TRBV2,TRBD2,few
TGTGCCAGCAGTTCTGGACAGGGATCGTACGAGCAGTACTTC,CASSSGQGSYEQYF,TRBJ2-7,TRBV6-6,TRBD1,.
TGTGCCAGCAGTCCTGACAGGGGACAGGCTTTCTTT,CASSPDRGQAFF,TRBJ1-1,TRBV6-5,TRBD1,.
TGTGCCAGCAGCGCGAATCAGCCCCAGCATTTT,CASSANQPQHF,TRBJ1-5,TRBV5-4,.,few
TGTGCCAGCAGTGAACTGGATGGACAGAAGCATGAAGCTTTCTTT,CASSELDGQKHEAFF,TRBJ1-1,TRBV25-1,.,.
TGCGCCAGCCATGGACAGGGTAGGACAGATACGCAGTATTTT,CASHGQGRTDTQYF,TRBJ2-3,TRBV5-1,TRBD1,once
TGTGCCAGCAGTCCCGGACTAGCGGGGACCACAGATACGCAGTATTTT,CASSPGLAGTTDTQYF,TRBJ2-3,TRBV7-2,TRBD2,.
TGTGCCAGCAGTCGCCGACAGGACTCCCTCTATGGCTACACCTTC,CASSRRQDSLYGYTF,TRBJ1-2,TRBV6-5,.,.
TGTGCCATCACCATAGACAGGGAAGGCGAGCAGTACTTC,CAITIDREGEQYF,TRBJ2-7,TRBV10-3,TRBD1,.
TGTGCCAGCAGCTACGGAGGACAGGGTTACGAGCAGTACTTC,CASSYGGQGYEQYF,TRBJ2-7,TRBV11-3,TRBD1,.
TGCGCCAGCAGCTTGACTAGCGGGGTGATCACAGATACGCAGTATTTT,CASSLTSGVITDTQYF,TRBJ2-3,TRBV5-1,TRBD2,.
TGTGCCAGCAGTTACGGCAGGGGATATCAGCCCCAGCATTTT,CASSYGRGYQPQHF,TRBJ1-5,TRBV6-5,.,.
TGCGCCAGCAGCTTAACAGGACGATCCTCTGGGGCCAACGTCCTGACTTTC,CASSLTGRSSGANVLTF,TRBJ2-6,TRBV5-1,.,.
TGTGCCAGCAGCTTCTACAGTTCCTCCTACGAGCAGTACTTC,CASSFYSSSYEQYF,TRBJ2-7,TRBV7-9,.,.
TGTGCCAGCAGCTTAGACTACCCTAGCGGGGGGATGGATGAGCAGTTCTTC,CASSLDYPSGGMDEQFF,TRBJ2-1,TRBV13,TRBD2,.
TGTGCCATCAGTGAGTCTATGTCGGGAGGCGGCAATGAGCAGTTCTTC,CAISESMSGGGNEQFF,TRBJ2-1,TRBV10-3,TRBD2,.
TGTGCCAGCAGTTTCGGAGATCTCTGGTACTTC,CASSFGDLWYF,TRBJ2-7,TRBV6-6,.,.
TGTGCCAGCAGTCCGGACTGGACTGAAGCTTTCTTT,CASSPDWTEAFF,TRBJ1-1,TRBV12-3/TRBV12-4,.,.
TGCGCCAGCAGCCAAGGCTATCGGACAGGAGGTGGCTACACCTTC,CASSQGYRTGGGYTF,TRBJ1-2,TRBV4-3,TRBD1,.
TGTGCCAGCAGCCAAGCCAATGCAGGCCACGAGCAGTACTTC,CASSQANAGHEQYF,TRBJ2-7,TRBV4-2,.,once
TGTGCCAGCAGGGCAAGTTATGGCTACACCTTC,CASRASYGYTF,TRBJ1-2,TRBV2,.,many
TGTGCCAGTAGTATAGTTACAGGGGAAGAGCAGTACTTC,CASSIVTGEEQYF,TRBJ2-7,TRBV19,TRBD1,.
TGCGCCAGCTGGGCCCAACCAGGGGGCGAGTACGAGCAGTACTTC,CASWAQPGGEYEQYF,TRBJ2-7,TRBV10-1,TRBD1,once
TGTGCCAGCAGCTCGCGACGGACAGTCCAAGAGACCCAGTACTTC,CASSSRRTVQETQYF,TRBJ2-5,TRBV11-2,.,.
TGCGCCAGCAGCCAACACTTCACAGGACAACTCCCCTACGAGCAGTACTTC,CASSQHFTGQLPYEQYF,TRBJ2-7,TRBV4-1,.,.
TGTGCCAGCATTATGGACAGGCAAGAGACCCAGTACTTC,CASIMDRQETQYF,TRBJ2-5,TRBV2,TRBD1,.
TGTGCCAGCAGCCGGTCCGGGACAGGGGCGATCGGAGATACGCAGTATTTT,CASSRSGTGAIGDTQYF,TRBJ2-3,TRBV11-3,TRBD1,.
TGCGCCAGCAGCCGCTGGTCGGGACTAGCGATGAATACAGATACGCAGTATTTT,CASSRWSGLAMNTDTQYF,TRBJ2-3,TRBV4-1,TRBD2,.
TGTGCCAGCTCACCAGGGGGCGAATTCTCTGGGGCCAACGTCCTGACTTTC,CASSPGGEFSGANVLTF,TRBJ2-6,TRBV18,.,.